This entry concerns a single TCR beta chain. Its antigen is undetermined. TCRdb ran MiXCR on the RT-PCR reads and lists one entry per CDR3 protein. The top ten hold around 12% of the sample, which has under 550,000 distinct CDR3 sequences, roughly 7.9% seen once. The record originates from a study of response to subunit inactivated influenza vaccine. Study observations and caveats: Each seasonal flu vaccination may recruit only limited new T cells, authors suggested.

Germline trimming cut 6 bases from V and 4 bases from J; bases unmatched to any gene: 11. The CDR3 sequence is 16 residues long. The V gene's germline CDR1 is MNHNS and CDR2 SASEGT. V and J are TRBV6-1 and TRBJ1-1, with 10 bases identical to TRBD1. The TCR sequence derives from a man aged 45 to 70 who received an inactivated influenza vaccine. This specimen consisted of PBMCs from blood, obtained about 24 months after vaccination. CDR3 loop: CASRFPGQGSGTEAFF. DNA for the CDR3: TGTGCCAGCAGATTCCCGGGACAGGGGTCGGGCACTGAAGCTTTCTTT.